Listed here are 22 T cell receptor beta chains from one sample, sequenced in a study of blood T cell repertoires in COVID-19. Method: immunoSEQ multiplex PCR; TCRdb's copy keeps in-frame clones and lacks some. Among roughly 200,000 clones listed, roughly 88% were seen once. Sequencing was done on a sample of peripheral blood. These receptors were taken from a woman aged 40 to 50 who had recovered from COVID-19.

CDR3 in DNA: TGCGCCAGCAGCGTCCTCGGGTACCAAGATGAAAAACTGTTTTTT. Residues: CASSVLGYQDEKLFF. The chain joins TRBV5-1 to TRBJ1-4; no firm D call. The CDR3 length is 15 residues. Germline V gene lookup returns CDR1 SGHRS and CDR2 YFSETQ. Trimming left V 4 bases short and J 6 bases short, with 16 bases between.

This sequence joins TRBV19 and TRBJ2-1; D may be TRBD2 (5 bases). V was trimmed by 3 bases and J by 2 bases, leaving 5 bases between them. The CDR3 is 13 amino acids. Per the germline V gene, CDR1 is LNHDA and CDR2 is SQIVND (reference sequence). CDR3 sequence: CASSIGTYNEQFF. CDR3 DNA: TGTGCCAGTAGTATCGGGACCTACAATGAGCAGTTCTTC.

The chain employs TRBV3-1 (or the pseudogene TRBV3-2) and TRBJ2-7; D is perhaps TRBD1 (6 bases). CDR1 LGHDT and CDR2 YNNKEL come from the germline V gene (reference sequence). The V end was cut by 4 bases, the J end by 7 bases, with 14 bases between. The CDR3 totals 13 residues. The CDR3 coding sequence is TGTGCCAGCAGCCCATTACAGGGCCGAGAGCAGTACTTC. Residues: CASSPLQGREQYF.

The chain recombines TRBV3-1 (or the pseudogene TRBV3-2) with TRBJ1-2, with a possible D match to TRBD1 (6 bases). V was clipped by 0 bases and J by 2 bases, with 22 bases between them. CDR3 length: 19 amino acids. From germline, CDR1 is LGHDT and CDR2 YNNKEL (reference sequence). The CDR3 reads CASSQDRDKRWSGNYGYTF. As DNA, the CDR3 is TGTGCCAGCAGCCAAGATCGGGACAAACGCTGGTCCGGGAACTATGGCTACACCTTC.

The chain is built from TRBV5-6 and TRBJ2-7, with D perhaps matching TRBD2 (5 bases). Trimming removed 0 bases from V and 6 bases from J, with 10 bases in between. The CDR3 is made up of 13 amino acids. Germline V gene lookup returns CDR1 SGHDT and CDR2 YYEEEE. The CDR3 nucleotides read TGTGCCAGCAGCTTGGCCGGCCGGGGCGAGCAGTACTTC. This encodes CASSLAGRGEQYF.

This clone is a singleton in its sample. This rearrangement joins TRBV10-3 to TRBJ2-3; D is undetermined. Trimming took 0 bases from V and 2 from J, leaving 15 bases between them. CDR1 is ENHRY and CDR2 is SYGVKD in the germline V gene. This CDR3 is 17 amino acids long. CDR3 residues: CAISESVAGAYTDTQYF. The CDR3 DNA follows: TGTGCCATCAGTGAGTCCGTAGCTGGTGCGTACACAGATACGCAGTATTTT.

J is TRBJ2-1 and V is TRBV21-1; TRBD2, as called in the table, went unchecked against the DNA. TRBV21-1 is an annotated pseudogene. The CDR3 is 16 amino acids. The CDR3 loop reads CASSKVRGRTFNEQFF. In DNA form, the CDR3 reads TGTGCCAGCAGCAAAGTGCGGGGACGGACGTTCAATGAGCAGTTCTTC.

The CDR3 bases are TGTGCCAGCAGCCCCGGGACAGCTTCGACTAATGAAAAACTGTTTTTT. Translated: CASSPGTASTNEKLFF. The V and J genes are TRBV5-8 and TRBJ1-4, with 7 bases that match TRBD1. V was pared by 4 bases and J by 2 bases, with 8 bases of the junction left unmatched. CDR1 is SGHTS and CDR2 is YDEGEE in the germline V gene. The CDR3 is 16 residues long.

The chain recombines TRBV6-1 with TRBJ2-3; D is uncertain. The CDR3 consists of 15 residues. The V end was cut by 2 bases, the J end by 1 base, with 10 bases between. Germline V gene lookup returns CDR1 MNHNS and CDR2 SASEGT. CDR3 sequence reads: CASSEWRSGTDTQYF. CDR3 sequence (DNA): TGTGCCAGCAGTGAATGGCGGTCTGGCACAGATACGCAGTATTTT.

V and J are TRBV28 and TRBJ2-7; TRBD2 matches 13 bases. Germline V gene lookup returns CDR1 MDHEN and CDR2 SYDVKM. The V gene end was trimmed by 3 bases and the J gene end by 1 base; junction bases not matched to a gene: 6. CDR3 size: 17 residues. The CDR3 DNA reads TGTGCCAGCAGTTTTCCCTGGACTAGCGGGAGTTCCTACGAGCAGTACTTC. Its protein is CASSFPWTSGSSYEQYF.

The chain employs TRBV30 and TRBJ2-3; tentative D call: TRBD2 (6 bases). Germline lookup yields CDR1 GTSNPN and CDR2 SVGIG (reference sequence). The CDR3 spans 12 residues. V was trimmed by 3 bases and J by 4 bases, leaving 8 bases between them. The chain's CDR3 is CAWRGGSDTQYF. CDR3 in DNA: TGTGCCTGGAGGGGGGGATCAGATACGCAGTATTTT. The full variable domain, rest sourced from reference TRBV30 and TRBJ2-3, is SQTIHQWPATLVQPVGSPLSLECTVEGTSNPNLYWYRQAAGRGLQLLFYSVGIGQISSEVPQNLSASRPQDRQFILSSKKLLLSDSGFYLCAWRGGSDTQYFGPGTRLTVL.

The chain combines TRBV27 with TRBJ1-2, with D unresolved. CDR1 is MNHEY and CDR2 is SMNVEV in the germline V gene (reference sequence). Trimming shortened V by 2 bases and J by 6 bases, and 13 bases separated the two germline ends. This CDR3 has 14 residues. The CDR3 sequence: CASSLAPSGDGYTF. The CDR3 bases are TGTGCCAGCAGTTTAGCCCCCAGCGGGGATGGCTACACCTTC.

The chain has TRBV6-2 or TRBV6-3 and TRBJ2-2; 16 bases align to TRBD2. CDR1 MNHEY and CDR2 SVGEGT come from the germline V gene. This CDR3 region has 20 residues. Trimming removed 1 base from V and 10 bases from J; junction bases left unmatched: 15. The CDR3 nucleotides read TGTGCCAGCAGTTACTTGGGACAGACCGGGACTAGCGGGAGGGCCGCGGAGCTGTTTTTT. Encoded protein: CASSYLGQTGTSGRAAELFF.

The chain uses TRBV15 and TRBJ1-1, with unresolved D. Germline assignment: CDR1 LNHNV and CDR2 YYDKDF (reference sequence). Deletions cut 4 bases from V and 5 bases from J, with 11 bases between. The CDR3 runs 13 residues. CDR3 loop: CATSKGPGTEAFF. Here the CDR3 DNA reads TGTGCCACCAGCAAAGGGCCGGGGACTGAAGCTTTCTTT. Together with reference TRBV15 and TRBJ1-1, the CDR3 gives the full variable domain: DAMVIQNPRYQVTQFGKPVTLSCSQTLNHNVMYWYQQKSSQAPKLLFHYYDKDFNNEADTPDNFQSRRPNTSFCFLDIRSPGLGDTAMYLCATSKGPGTEAFFGQGTRLTVV.

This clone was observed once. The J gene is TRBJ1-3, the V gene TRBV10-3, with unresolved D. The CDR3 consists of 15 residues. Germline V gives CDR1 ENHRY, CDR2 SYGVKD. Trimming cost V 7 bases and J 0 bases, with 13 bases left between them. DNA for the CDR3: TGTGCCATCACCCCCGGACTGACCTCTGGAAACACCATATATTTT. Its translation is CAITPGLTSGNTIYF.

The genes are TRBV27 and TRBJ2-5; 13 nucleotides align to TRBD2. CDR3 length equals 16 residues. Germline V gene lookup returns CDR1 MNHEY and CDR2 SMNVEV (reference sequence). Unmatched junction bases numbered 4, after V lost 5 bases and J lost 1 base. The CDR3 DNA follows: TGTGCCAGCAGTCAAGGACTAGCGGGAGCCCAAGAGACCCAGTACTTC. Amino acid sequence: CASSQGLAGAQETQYF.

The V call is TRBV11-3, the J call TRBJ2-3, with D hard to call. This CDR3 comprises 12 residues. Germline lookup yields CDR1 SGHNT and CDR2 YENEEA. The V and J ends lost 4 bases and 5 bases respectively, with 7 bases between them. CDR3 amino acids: CASSSAGDTQYF. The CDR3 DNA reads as TGTGCCAGCAGCTCAGCAGGAGATACGCAGTATTTT.

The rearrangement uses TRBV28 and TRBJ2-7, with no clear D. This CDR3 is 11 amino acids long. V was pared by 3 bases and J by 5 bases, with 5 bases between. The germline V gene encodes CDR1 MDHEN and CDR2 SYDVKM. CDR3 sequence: CASSFRDEQYF. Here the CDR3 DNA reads TGTGCCAGCAGTTTTAGAGACGAGCAGTACTTC. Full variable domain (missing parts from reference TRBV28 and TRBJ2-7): DVKVTQSSRYLVKRTGEKVFLECVQDMDHENMFWYRQDPGLGLRLIYFSYDVKMKEKGDIPEGYSVSREKKERFSLILESASTNQTSMYLCASSFRDEQYFGPGTRLTVT.

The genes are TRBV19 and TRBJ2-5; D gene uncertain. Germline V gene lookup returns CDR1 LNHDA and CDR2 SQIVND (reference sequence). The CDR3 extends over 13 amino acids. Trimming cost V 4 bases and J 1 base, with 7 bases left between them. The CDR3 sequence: CASSSELQETQYF. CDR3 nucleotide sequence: TGTGCCAGTAGTAGCGAACTCCAAGAGACCCAGTACTTC.

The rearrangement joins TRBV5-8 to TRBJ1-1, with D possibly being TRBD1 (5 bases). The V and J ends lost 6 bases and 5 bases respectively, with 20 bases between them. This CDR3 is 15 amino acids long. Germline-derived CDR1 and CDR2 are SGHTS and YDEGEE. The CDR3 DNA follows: TGTGCCAGCAACCCCTCATGGGGGGGTAGGACTGAAGCTTTCTTT. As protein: CASNPSWGGRTEAFF.

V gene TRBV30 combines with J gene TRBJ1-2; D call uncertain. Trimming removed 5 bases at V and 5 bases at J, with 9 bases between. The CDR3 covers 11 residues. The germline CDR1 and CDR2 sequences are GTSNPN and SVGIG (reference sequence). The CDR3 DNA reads TGTGCCTGGGCGCCGGGATATGGCTACACCTTC. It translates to CAWAPGYGYTF. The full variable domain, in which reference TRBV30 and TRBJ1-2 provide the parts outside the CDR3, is SQTIHQWPATLVQPVGSPLSLECTVEGTSNPNLYWYRQAAGRGLQLLFYSVGIGQISSEVPQNLSASRPQDRQFILSSKKLLLSDSGFYLCAWAPGYGYTFGSGTRLTVV.

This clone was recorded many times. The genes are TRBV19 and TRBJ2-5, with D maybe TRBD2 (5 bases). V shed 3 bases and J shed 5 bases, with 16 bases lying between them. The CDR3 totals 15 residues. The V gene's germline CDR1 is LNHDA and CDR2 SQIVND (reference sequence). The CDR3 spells CASSMVIVGGETQYF. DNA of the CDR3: TGTGCCAGTAGTATGGTTATAGTCGGCGGGGAGACCCAGTACTTC.